This TCR beta chain derives from a study of identifying expanded T cells in peripheral blood. Germline loops: CDR1 SNHLY, CDR2 FYNNEI. V lost 1 base, J lost 4 bases, and 8 bases lay in between. This CDR3 is built from 14 residues. Libraries were prepared by immunoSEQ multiplex PCR; TCRdb keeps only in-frame clonotypes and omits some of them. The table records some 75,000 clones, approximately 87% of them present only once. Sequenced sample: blood. V usage is TRBV2 and J usage is TRBJ1-5, with D uncertain. The origin of this receptor is a person between 18 and 75 years old in good health. The CDR3: CASSEVSGNQPQHF. Here the CDR3 DNA reads TGTGCCAGCAGTGAAGTCTCCGGGAATCAGCCCCAGCATTTT.